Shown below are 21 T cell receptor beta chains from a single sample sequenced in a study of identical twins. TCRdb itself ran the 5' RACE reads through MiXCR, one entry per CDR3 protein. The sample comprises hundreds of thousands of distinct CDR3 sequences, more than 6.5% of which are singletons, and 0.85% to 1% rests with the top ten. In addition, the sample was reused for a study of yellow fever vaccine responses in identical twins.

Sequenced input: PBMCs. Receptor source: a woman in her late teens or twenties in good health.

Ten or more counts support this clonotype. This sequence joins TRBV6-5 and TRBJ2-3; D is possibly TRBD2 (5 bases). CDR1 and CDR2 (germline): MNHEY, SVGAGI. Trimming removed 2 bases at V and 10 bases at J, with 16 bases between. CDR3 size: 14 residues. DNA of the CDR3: TGTGCCAGCAGTTACCGGCGGAACGAAGCGGCGCAGTATTTT. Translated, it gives CASSYRRNEAAQYF.

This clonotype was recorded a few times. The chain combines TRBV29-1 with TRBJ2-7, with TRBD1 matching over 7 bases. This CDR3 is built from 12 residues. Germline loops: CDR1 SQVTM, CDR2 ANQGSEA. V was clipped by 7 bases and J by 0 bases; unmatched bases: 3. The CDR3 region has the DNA TGCAGCGCGGGACAGAGCTCCTACGAGCAGTACTTC. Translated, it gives CSAGQSSYEQYF.

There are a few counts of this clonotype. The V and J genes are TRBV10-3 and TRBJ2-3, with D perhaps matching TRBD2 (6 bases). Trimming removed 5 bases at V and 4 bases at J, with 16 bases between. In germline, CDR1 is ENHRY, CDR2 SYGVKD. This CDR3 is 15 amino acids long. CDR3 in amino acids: CAISWGVQTADTQYF. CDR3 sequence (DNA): TGTGCCATCAGTTGGGGGGTCCAAACCGCAGATACGCAGTATTTT.

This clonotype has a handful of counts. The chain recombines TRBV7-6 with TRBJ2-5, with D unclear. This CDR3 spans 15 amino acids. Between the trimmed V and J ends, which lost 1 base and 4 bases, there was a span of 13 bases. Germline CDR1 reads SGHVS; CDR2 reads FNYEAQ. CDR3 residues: CASSLEWTPRETQYF. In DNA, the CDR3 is TGTGCCAGCAGCTTAGAGTGGACGCCCAGAGAGACCCAGTACTTC. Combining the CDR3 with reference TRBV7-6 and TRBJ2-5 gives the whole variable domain GAGVSQSPRYKVTKRGQDVALRCDPISGHVSLYWYRQALGQGPEFLTYFNYEAQQDKSGLPNDRFSAERPEGSISTLTIQRTEQRDSAMYRCASSLEWTPRETQYFGPGTRLLVL.

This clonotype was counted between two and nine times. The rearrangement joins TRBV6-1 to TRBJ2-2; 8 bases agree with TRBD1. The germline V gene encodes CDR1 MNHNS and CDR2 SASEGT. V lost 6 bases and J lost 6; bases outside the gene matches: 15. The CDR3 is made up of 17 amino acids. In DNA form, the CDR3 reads TGTGCCAGCAGCCCACAAACAGCAGACAGGGGTCCCGGGGAGCTGTTTTTT. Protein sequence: CASSPQTADRGPGELFF.

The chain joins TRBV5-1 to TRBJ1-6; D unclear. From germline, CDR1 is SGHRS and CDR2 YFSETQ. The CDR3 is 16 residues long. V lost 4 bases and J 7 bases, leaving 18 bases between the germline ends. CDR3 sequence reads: CASSPERTELNSPLHF. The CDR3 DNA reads TGCGCCAGCAGCCCCGAGAGGACGGAATTAAATTCACCCCTCCACTTT. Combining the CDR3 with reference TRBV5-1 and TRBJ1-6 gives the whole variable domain KAGVTQTPRYLIKTRGQQVTLSCSPISGHRSVSWYQQTPGQGLQFLFEYFSETQRNKGNFPGRFSGRQFSNSRSEMNVSTLELGDSALYLCASSPERTELNSPLHFGNGTRLTVT.

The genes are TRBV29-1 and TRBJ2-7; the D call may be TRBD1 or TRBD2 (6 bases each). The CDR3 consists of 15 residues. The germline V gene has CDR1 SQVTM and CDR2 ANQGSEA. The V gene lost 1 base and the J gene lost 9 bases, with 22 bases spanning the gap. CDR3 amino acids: CSVEGGQGTSAAQYF. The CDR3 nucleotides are TGCAGCGTTGAAGGAGGGCAGGGGACTTCCGCCGCGCAGTACTTC.

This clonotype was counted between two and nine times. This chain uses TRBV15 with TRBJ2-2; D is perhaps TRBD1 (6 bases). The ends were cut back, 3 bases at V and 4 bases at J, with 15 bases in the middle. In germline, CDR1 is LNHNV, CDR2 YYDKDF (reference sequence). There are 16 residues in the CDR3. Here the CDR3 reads CATSSPRGFSTGELFF. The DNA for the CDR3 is TGTGCCACCAGCAGCCCTAGGGGGTTTAGCACCGGGGAGCTGTTTTTT.

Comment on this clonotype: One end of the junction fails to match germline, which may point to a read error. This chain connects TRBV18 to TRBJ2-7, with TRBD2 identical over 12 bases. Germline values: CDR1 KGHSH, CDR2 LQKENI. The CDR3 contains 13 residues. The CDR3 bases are TGTGCCAGCTCACCAACAAAAGGACTAGCGGGACTCTTC. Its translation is CASSPTKGLAGLF.

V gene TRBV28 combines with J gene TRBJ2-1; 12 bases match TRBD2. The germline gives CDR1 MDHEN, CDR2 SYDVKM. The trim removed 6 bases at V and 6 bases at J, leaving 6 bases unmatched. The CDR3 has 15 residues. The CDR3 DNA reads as TGTGCCAGCAGGACCCTAGCGGGGGGGTCCAATGAGCAGTTCTTC. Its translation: CASRTLAGGSNEQFF.

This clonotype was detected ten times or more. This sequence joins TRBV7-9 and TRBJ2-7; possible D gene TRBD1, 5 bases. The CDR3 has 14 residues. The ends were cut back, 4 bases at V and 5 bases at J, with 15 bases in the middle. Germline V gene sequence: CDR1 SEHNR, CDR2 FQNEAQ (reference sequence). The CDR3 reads CASSYPGRVHEQYF. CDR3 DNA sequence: TGTGCCAGCAGCTACCCGGGCAGGGTCCACGAGCAGTACTTC.

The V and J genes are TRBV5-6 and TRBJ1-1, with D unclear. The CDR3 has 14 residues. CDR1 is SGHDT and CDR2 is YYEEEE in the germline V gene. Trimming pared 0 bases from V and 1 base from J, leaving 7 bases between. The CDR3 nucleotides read TGTGCCAGCAGCTTGGGACTGGGGAACACTGAAGCTTTCTTT. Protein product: CASSLGLGNTEAFF.

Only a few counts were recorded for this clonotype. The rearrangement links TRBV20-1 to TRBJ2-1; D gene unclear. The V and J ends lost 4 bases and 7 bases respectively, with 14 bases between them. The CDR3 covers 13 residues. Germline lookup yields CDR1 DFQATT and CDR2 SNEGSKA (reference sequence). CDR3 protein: CSATEGSRNEQFF. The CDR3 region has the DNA TGCAGTGCTACTGAAGGTAGTCGGAATGAGCAGTTCTTC.

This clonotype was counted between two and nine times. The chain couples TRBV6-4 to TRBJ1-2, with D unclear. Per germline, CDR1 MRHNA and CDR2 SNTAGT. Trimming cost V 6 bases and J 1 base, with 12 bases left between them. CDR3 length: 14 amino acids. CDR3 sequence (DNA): TGTGCCAGCAGCCGAATTGCGGGTAACTATGGCTACACCTTC. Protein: CASSRIAGNYGYTF.

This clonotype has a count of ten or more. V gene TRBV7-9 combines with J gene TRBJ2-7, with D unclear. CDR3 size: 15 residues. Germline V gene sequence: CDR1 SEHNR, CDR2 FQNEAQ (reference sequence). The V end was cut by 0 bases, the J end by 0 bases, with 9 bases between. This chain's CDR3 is CASSLATALSYEQYF. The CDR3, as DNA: TGTGCCAGCAGCTTAGCTACAGCGCTCTCCTACGAGCAGTACTTC.

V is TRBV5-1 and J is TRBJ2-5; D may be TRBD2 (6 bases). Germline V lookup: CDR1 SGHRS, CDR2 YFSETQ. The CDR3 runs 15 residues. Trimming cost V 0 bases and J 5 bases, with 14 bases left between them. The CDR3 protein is CASSLGAGGRETQYF. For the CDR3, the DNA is TGCGCCAGCAGCTTGGGCGCAGGAGGGAGGGAGACCCAGTACTTC.

The CDR3 DNA follows: TGTGCCAGCAGTTACTCGTCCCTGCAACTAGCGCAAGAGACCCAGTACTTC. The encoded protein is CASSYSSLQLAQETQYF. The V gene is TRBV6-2 or TRBV6-3, the J gene TRBJ2-5; 7 bases fit TRBD2. The CDR3 loop spans 17 amino acids. The J segment lost 2 bases and the V segment lost 0 bases, leaving 9 bases of the junction unmatched. Germline CDR1 MNHEY, CDR2 SVGEGT.

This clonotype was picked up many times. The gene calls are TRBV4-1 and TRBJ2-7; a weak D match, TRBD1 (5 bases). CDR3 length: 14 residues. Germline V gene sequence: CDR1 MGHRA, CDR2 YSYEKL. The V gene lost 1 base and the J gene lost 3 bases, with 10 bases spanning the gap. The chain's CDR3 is CASSQGQQYYEQYF. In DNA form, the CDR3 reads TGCGCCAGCAGCCAAGGACAGCAGTACTACGAGCAGTACTTC.

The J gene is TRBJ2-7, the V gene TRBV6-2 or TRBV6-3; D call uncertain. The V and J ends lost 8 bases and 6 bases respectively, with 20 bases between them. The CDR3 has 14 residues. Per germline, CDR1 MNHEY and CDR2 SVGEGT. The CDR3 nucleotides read TGTGCCAGCGCCCCGATACCTCTCTTGGGCGAGCAGTACTTC. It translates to CASAPIPLLGEQYF.

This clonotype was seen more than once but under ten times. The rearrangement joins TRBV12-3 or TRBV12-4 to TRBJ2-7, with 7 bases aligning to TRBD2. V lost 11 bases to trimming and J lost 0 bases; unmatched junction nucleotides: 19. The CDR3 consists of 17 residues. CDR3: CALSRYLAAAGSYEQYF. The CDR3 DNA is TGTGCCCTCAGTCGCTACCTAGCGGCGGCCGGCTCCTACGAGCAGTACTTC.

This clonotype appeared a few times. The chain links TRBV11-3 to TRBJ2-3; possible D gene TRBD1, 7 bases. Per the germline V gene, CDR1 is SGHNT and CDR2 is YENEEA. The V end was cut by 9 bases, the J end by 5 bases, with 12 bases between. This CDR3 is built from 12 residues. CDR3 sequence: CASGQGGDTQYF. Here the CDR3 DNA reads TGTGCCAGTGGGCAGGGGGGAGATACGCAGTATTTT.